This TCR beta chain stems from a study of blood T cell repertoires in COVID-19. Only one count was recorded for this clone. Assay: immunoSEQ multiplex PCR; the TCRdb copy retains only in-frame clones and omits some. Of roughly 190,000 clones listed, 90% to 95% were seen once; the top ten hold around 0.8%. The CDR3 totals 16 residues. In germline, CDR1 is MNHEY, CDR2 SVGEGT. Germline trimming cut 5 bases from V and 5 bases from J; bases unmatched to any gene: 10. The V and J genes are TRBV6-2 or TRBV6-3 and TRBJ2-1; 9 nucleotides match TRBD1. The receptor comes from a man aged 25 to 40 with COVID-19, enrolled during active disease. The specimen was peripheral blood. CDR3 amino acids: CASSVRDRVVDNEQFF. CDR3 nucleotides: TGTGCCAGCAGTGTCAGGGACAGGGTGGTGGACAATGAGCAGTTCTTC.